A single sample gave rise to the 29 T cell receptor beta chains below, sequenced in a study of early T cells in non-severe SARS-CoV-2 infection (dated by TCRdb to the early 2020s). Libraries were made using 5' RACE. Sequencing was performed on a NextSeq 500. TCRdb trimmed public reads at Q25 via fastp, called clones via MiXCR and kept in-frame beta chains. Identical CDR3 proteins give one entry, which carries the most common genes and DNA. Here the sample has tens of thousands of distinct CDR3 sequences; 12% occur a single time. In total, the top ten clones hold less than 8.5% of the sample. The specimen was whole blood. Every receptor here comes from an adult who was a healthcare worker with PCR-confirmed SARS-CoV-2 infection or an uninfected control (not recorded which).

V and J are TRBV7-9 and TRBJ2-3; no definite D call. CDR3 length: 16 residues. Germline V gene sequence: CDR1 SEHNR, CDR2 FQNEAQ (reference sequence). Trimming stripped 3 bases from V and 0 bases from J, with 13 bases between. The chain's CDR3 is CASSFPAFASTDTQYF. The CDR3 nucleotides are TGTGCCAGCAGCTTCCCGGCCTTCGCTAGCACAGATACGCAGTATTTT.

Many counts were recorded for this clonotype. The chain links TRBV4-1 to TRBJ1-4, with unresolved D. The V gene lost 1 base and the J gene lost 6 bases, with 9 bases spanning the gap. The CDR3 is 14 residues long. Germline V gene sequence: CDR1 MGHRA, CDR2 YSYEKL. The CDR3, as DNA: TGCGCCAGCAGCCAAGGCACGGGATATGAAAAACTGTTTTTT. It translates to CASSQGTGYEKLFF.

The V gene is TRBV7-9, the J gene TRBJ2-2, with 13 bases lining up with TRBD2. V dropped 4 bases and J dropped 6; count of bases not matched to a gene: 2. Per the germline V gene, CDR1 is SEHNR and CDR2 is FQNEAQ (reference sequence). The CDR3 totals 15 residues. The CDR3 loop is CASSWTSGGSGELFF. The DNA of the CDR3 is TGTGCCAGCAGCTGGACTAGCGGGGGCTCCGGGGAGCTGTTTTTT. The entire variable domain, with the rest obtained from reference TRBV7-9 and TRBJ2-2, is as follows: DTGVSQNPRHKITKRGQNVTFRCDPISEHNRLYWYRQTLGQGPEFLTYFQNEAQLEKSRLLSDRFSAERPKGSFSTLEIQRTEQGDSAMYLCASSWTSGGSGELFFGEGSRLTVL.

This sequence joins TRBV15 and TRBJ2-1; weak D call: TRBD2 (5 bases). The CDR3 is 14 amino acids. Between the trimmed V and J ends, which lost 0 bases and 5 bases, there was a span of 8 bases. The germline CDR1 and CDR2 sequences are LNHNV and YYDKDF (reference sequence). CDR3 in amino acids: CATSRDRGNNEQFF. As DNA, the CDR3 is TGTGCCACCAGCAGAGACCGAGGGAACAATGAGCAGTTCTTC.

The chain joins TRBV7-9 to TRBJ1-1; no clear D gene. Germline CDR1 and CDR2: SEHNR and FQNEAQ (reference sequence). This CDR3 comprises 13 residues. V was trimmed by 4 bases and J by 1 base, leaving 7 bases between them. CDR3 sequence (DNA): TGTGCCAGCAGCTGGGAAGGGAACACTGAAGCTTTCTTT. Translated: CASSWEGNTEAFF.

This chain joins TRBV11-2 and TRBJ2-3, with TRBD2 matching over 7 bases. Germline V gives CDR1 SGHAT, CDR2 FQNNGV. The CDR3 has 15 residues. The V and J ends lost 3 bases and 2 bases, in that order; junction bases with no gene match: 5. CDR3 region: CASSFREEPTDTQYF. The CDR3 coding sequence is TGTGCCAGCAGCTTCCGGGAGGAACCCACAGATACGCAGTATTTT.

This clonotype has just a few counts. This rearrangement joins TRBV24-1 to TRBJ2-1; 7 bases match TRBD2. V lost 1 base to trimming and J lost 3 bases; unmatched junction nucleotides: 8. The CDR3 is 17 amino acids. The V gene's germline CDR1 is KGHDR and CDR2 SFDVKD. CDR3 DNA: TGTGCCACCAGTGATTTTTCGGCGGGGGAAGGCTACAATGAGCAGTTCTTC. Protein product: CATSDFSAGEGYNEQFF.

This clonotype appeared a few times. The chain links TRBV29-1 to TRBJ2-1; 7 bases match TRBD2. Looked up from germline, CDR1 is SQVTM and CDR2 is ANQGSEA. Trimming removed 3 bases from V and 9 bases from J; junction bases left unmatched: 11. The CDR3 is 14 residues long. In DNA form, the CDR3 reads TGCAGCGTTGACCGGGCGGGAGCGTTTTTTGAGCAGTTCTTC. It is translated as CSVDRAGAFFEQFF.

The V call is TRBV12-3 or TRBV12-4, the J call TRBJ2-5; tentative D call: TRBD1 (5 bases). The CDR3 has 14 residues. V gave up 2 bases and J gave up 2 bases, with 9 bases separating them. Here the CDR3 reads CASSLQGTQETQYF. In DNA, the CDR3 is TGTGCCAGCAGTTTACAGGGAACACAAGAGACCCAGTACTTC.

Regarding this clonotype: One end of the junction fails to match germline, which may point to a read error. The chain couples TRBV7-7 to TRBJ2-2; 10 bases agree with TRBD2. Germline V gene data show CDR1 as SSHAT and CDR2 as FNYEAQ (reference sequence). The CDR3 sequence is 16 residues long. This CDR3 reads CASSLASSGSKGELFF. CDR3 nucleotides: TGTGCTAGCAGCTTAGCGTCTAGCGGGAGTAAGGGGGAGCTGTTTTTT. The whole variable domain, filled in from reference TRBV7-7 and TRBJ2-2, reads GAGVSQSPRYKVTKRGQDVTLRCDPISSHATLYWYQQALGQGPEFLTYFNYEAQPDKSGLPSDRFSAERPEGSISTLTIQRTEQRDSAMYRCASSLASSGSKGELFFGEGSRLTVL.

This chain joins TRBV2 and TRBJ2-1; D may be TRBD1 (5 bases). Per germline, CDR1 SNHLY and CDR2 FYNNEI. The V end was cut by 2 bases, the J end by 7 bases, with 15 bases between. CDR3 size: 15 residues. CDR3 sequence (DNA): TGTGCCAGCAGTGAAACGAGGTCAGGGAAAAATGAGCAGTTCTTC. Its protein product is CASSETRSGKNEQFF.

This clonotype was seen repeatedly, ten times or more. The chain carries TRBV7-6 and TRBJ2-1; D is unclear. This CDR3 contains 11 residues. The germline V gene has CDR1 SGHVS and CDR2 FNYEAQ. Trimming took off 2 bases at V and 10 bases at J, with 6 bases between the two ends. Here the CDR3 reads CASSLREEQFF. CDR3 DNA: TGTGCCAGCAGCTTACGAGAGGAGCAGTTCTTC. Full variable domain (missing parts from reference TRBV7-6 and TRBJ2-1): GAGVSQSPRYKVTKRGQDVALRCDPISGHVSLYWYRQALGQGPEFLTYFNYEAQQDKSGLPNDRFSAERPEGSISTLTIQRTEQRDSAMYRCASSLREEQFFGPGTRLTVL.

The table lists this clonotype with a few counts. This chain links TRBV25-1 with TRBJ2-1; 12 nucleotides line up with TRBD1. From germline, CDR1 is MGHDK and CDR2 SYGVNS. The CDR3 is 15 residues long. The J segment lost 9 bases and the V segment lost 4 bases, leaving 7 bases of the junction unmatched. The CDR3 nucleotides read TGTGCCAGCAGTGCCCGGGACAGGGGGCGGATTGAGCAGTTCTTC. Protein product: CASSARDRGRIEQFF. Variable domain in full (rest from reference TRBV25-1 and TRBJ2-1): EADIYQTPRYLVIGTGKKITLECSQTMGHDKMYWYQQDPGMELHLIHYSYGVNSTEKGDLSSESTVSRIRTEHFPLTLESARPSHTSQYLCASSARDRGRIEQFFGPGTRLTVL.

This clonotype showed up just a few times. V is TRBV2 and J is TRBJ1-5, with 7 bases identical to TRBD1. CDR1 is SNHLY and CDR2 is FYNNEI in the germline V gene. This CDR3 is built from 13 residues. V lost 7 bases, J lost 3 bases, and 3 bases stayed unmatched. As DNA, the CDR3 is TGTGCCAGCAAAGGGGGCGACAATCAGCCCCAGCATTTT. This encodes CASKGGDNQPQHF.

This clonotype was seen only a few times. The chain links TRBV2 to TRBJ2-1; D is undetermined. V lost 3 bases to trimming and J lost 4 bases, with 7 bases between them. The CDR3 is made up of 13 amino acids. Germline V gene data show CDR1 as SNHLY and CDR2 as FYNNEI. This chain's CDR3 is CASSDSEYNEQFF. The CDR3 nucleotides are TGTGCCAGCAGTGATTCGGAGTACAATGAGCAGTTCTTC.

There are a few counts of this clonotype. The V gene is TRBV29-1, the J gene TRBJ1-1, with D maybe TRBD1 (6 bases). The CDR3 contains 14 residues. Trimming removed 6 bases from V and 0 bases from J, with 14 bases in between. CDR1 SQVTM and CDR2 ANQGSEA come from the germline V gene. The CDR3 coding sequence is TGCAGCGTAGCTGGACAGAGAATGAACACTGAAGCTTTCTTT. As protein: CSVAGQRMNTEAFF.

This clonotype was recorded a few times. V is TRBV20-1 and J is TRBJ2-5; D tentatively reads TRBD1 or TRBD2 (6 bases each). CDR3 length: 12 amino acids. V gave up 6 bases and J gave up 5 bases, with 13 bases separating them. Looked up from germline, CDR1 is DFQATT and CDR2 is SNEGSKA (reference sequence). CDR3 in amino acids: CSATRGRETQYF. The CDR3 bases are TGCAGTGCAACTAGGGGGAGGGAGACCCAGTACTTC.

The chain links TRBV7-9 to TRBJ1-1, with a tentative D call TRBD1 (5 bases). The CDR3 covers 15 residues. Germline V gives CDR1 SEHNR, CDR2 FQNEAQ (reference sequence). V was pared by 1 base and J by 6 bases, with 15 bases between. The CDR3 loop is CASSLVSGREAEAFF. Here the CDR3 DNA reads TGTGCCAGCAGCTTAGTATCGGGCAGGGAGGCTGAAGCTTTCTTT.

This clonotype was picked up a small number of times. The chain combines TRBV11-2 with TRBJ2-1; the match to TRBD2 covers 12 bases. This CDR3 is 16 amino acids long. The V segment lost 0 bases and the J segment 8 bases; nucleotides outside the gene matches: 5. Germline lookup yields CDR1 SGHAT and CDR2 FQNNGV. The CDR3 here is CASSLEGLAGWDEQFF. In DNA, the CDR3 is TGTGCCAGCAGCTTAGAAGGACTAGCGGGATGGGATGAGCAGTTCTTC.

The chain recombines TRBV19 with TRBJ2-7; a possible D gene is TRBD2 (5 bases). Deletions cut 3 bases from V and 0 bases from J, with 15 bases between. The CDR3 totals 16 residues. Germline CDR1 LNHDA, CDR2 SQIVND (reference sequence). CDR3 nucleotides: TGTGCCAGTAGTATTCGTGGGGTTGGGAGCTCCTACGAGCAGTACTTC. Amino acid sequence: CASSIRGVGSSYEQYF.

This clonotype was seen more than once but under ten times. The J gene is TRBJ1-2, the V gene TRBV5-1, with 11 positions matching TRBD1. The CDR3 is made up of 13 amino acids. V was pared by 4 bases and J by 8 bases, with 4 bases of the junction left unmatched. Germline V gene data show CDR1 as SGHRS and CDR2 as YFSETQ. The CDR3 DNA is TGCGCCAGCAGCCCTGGGACAGGGGGAGGCTACACCTTC. This sequence encodes CASSPGTGGGYTF.

The V call is TRBV29-1, the J call TRBJ2-1; 8 nucleotides align to TRBD2. Germline loops: CDR1 SQVTM, CDR2 ANQGSEA. The V gene end was trimmed by 0 bases and the J gene end by 9 bases; junction bases not matched to a gene: 10. The CDR3 has 15 amino acids. CDR3 residues: CSVEDRREALTEQFF. CDR3 nucleotide sequence: TGCAGCGTTGAAGATCGGCGGGAGGCTTTGACTGAGCAGTTCTTC.

This clonotype was counted at least ten times. The V call is TRBV4-1, the J call TRBJ2-2; D is possibly TRBD1 (6 bases). V shed 3 bases and J shed 2 bases, with 19 bases lying between them. Germline CDR1 is MGHRA and CDR2 is YSYEKL. The CDR3 length is 18 residues. CDR3 sequence: CASSQHPGRTANTGELFF. CDR3 DNA: TGCGCCAGCAGCCAGCACCCTGGTAGGACAGCCAACACCGGGGAGCTGTTTTTT.

This clonotype has a handful of counts. The V call is TRBV27, the J call TRBJ1-1; D is perhaps TRBD1 (6 bases). CDR1 is MNHEY and CDR2 is SMNVEV in the germline V gene (reference sequence). Trimming removed 3 bases at V and 6 bases at J, with 14 bases between. The CDR3 consists of 14 residues. The CDR3: CASSFAGEASEAFF. The CDR3 DNA reads TGTGCCAGCAGTTTCGCAGGGGAAGCCTCTGAAGCTTTCTTT.

The chain employs TRBV15 and TRBJ2-3; D call uncertain. Trimming shortened V by 0 bases and J by 6 bases, and 4 bases separated the two germline ends. This CDR3 spans 12 amino acids. Germline V CDR1 and CDR2: LNHNV, YYDKDF (reference sequence). The CDR3: CATSREWDTQYF. The CDR3 region has the DNA TGTGCCACCAGCAGAGAGTGGGATACGCAGTATTTT.

The chain recombines TRBV12-3 or TRBV12-4 with TRBJ2-1; 10 positions agree with TRBD2. The CDR3 length is 13 residues. Unmatched junction bases numbered 5, after V lost 7 bases and J lost 8 bases. CDR3 region: CASKLAGVDEQFF. CDR3 sequence (DNA): TGTGCCAGCAAGCTAGCGGGAGTGGATGAGCAGTTCTTC.

The J gene is TRBJ1-2, the V gene TRBV20-1; tentative D call: TRBD1 (5 bases). CDR3 size: 13 residues. V shed 2 bases and J shed 2 bases, with 9 bases lying between them. CDR1 is DFQATT, CDR2 SNEGSKA, per germline (reference sequence). The DNA for the CDR3 is TGCAGTGCTAGATGGGACGGGAACTATGGCTACACCTTC. This encodes CSARWDGNYGYTF.

This clonotype turned up a few times. The genes are TRBV9 and TRBJ2-7; TRBD1 matches 12 bases. This CDR3 has 15 residues. V was pared by 0 bases and J by 6 bases, with 4 bases of the junction left unmatched. Germline-derived CDR1 and CDR2 are SGDLS and YYNGEE. The CDR3 region is CASSVGGTGGSEQYF. CDR3 DNA sequence: TGTGCCAGCAGCGTAGGAGGGACAGGGGGCTCCGAGCAGTACTTC.

The chain joins TRBV19 to TRBJ2-3; TRBD2 agrees at 16 bases. Losses at the gene ends were 4 bases for V and 3 bases for J; bases not matched to a gene: 10. CDR1 LNHDA and CDR2 SQIVND come from the germline V gene (reference sequence). CDR3 length equals 19 residues. In DNA form, the CDR3 reads TGTGCCAGTAGTACACCCCTGGGACTAGCGGGAGGGCTTACAGATACGCAGTATTTT. Translated: CASSTPLGLAGGLTDTQYF.